This T cell receptor (beta chain) was recovered during a study of T cells after yellow fever vaccination. Synthesis of TCR cDNA relied on 5'RACE template switching, which attached a universal primer site and UMIs. TCRdb called the 5' RACE reads again in MiXCR, with one record for every CDR3 protein. The sample holds fewer than 350,000 distinct CDR3 sequences; about 4.5% are singletons and the top ten take roughly 19%. This clonotype was recorded many times. V dropped 4 bases and J dropped 5; count of bases not matched to a gene: 6. Germline-derived CDR1 and CDR2 are SGHRS and YFSETQ. The CDR3 covers 14 residues.

The clonotype was recovered from a man between 18 and 35 years old who received the YFV17D yellow fever vaccine. The chain uses TRBV5-1 and TRBJ1-1; 9 positions match TRBD1. The material sequenced was PBMCs, taken 15 days after the yellow fever booster vaccination. CDR3 sequence: CASSVSGTGTEAFF. Written as DNA, the CDR3 is TGCGCCAGCAGCGTCTCCGGGACAGGGACTGAAGCTTTCTTT. The variable domain in full, completed from reference TRBV5-1 and TRBJ1-1, reads KAGVTQTPRYLIKTRGQQVTLSCSPISGHRSVSWYQQTPGQGLQFLFEYFSETQRNKGNFPGRFSGRQFSNSRSEMNVSTLELGDSALYLCASSVSGTGTEAFFGQGTRLTVV.